The clone carrying this T cell receptor beta chain was found many times. Its specificity is not known. V was pared by 5 bases and J by 0 bases, with 13 bases between. This CDR3 contains 15 residues. The V gene's germline CDR1 is SGHRS and CDR2 YFSETQ. The source of the sample is a study of metastatic and nonmetastatic thyroid tumors. Across the whole study: Repertoires were compared across blood and tumor or nodule tissue from malignant and benign thyroid patients.

No patient received treatment before thyroid surgery. Study processing details: Across clinicopathological groups, CDR3 differences served as the basis for building a distant-metastasis classifier for papillary thyroid cancer. With MiXCR, TCRdb reprocessed the PCR reads. The V and J calls were determined by TCRdb, not by the authors. The table records some 38,000 clones, around a fifth of them present only once. Findings and limits, study-wide: As reported, TCR beta diversity in blood and tumor was significantly higher in malignant thyroid tumors than in benign nodules.

The chain joins TRBV5-1 to TRBJ2-3; D unclear. Input material: blood. The receptor's source is a female donor with papillary thyroid cancer or a benign thyroid nodule (not recorded which). Some clones in this sample may be carry-over from other donors' samples. The CDR3 loop reads CASRNARASTDTQYF. CDR3 DNA: TGCGCCAGCAGGAACGCTAGAGCTAGCACAGATACGCAGTATTTT.